Sequencing of this T cell receptor beta chain was carried out in a study of T cell responses to AZD1222 COVID-19 vaccine. General observations from the study: CD4 TCRs covered the whole spike, strongest at regions 160-218 and 743-854. Reports indicate that nearly half of spike-specific TCRs are directed at unmutated variant regions. Following two doses of AZD1222, Spike-specific TCR breadth and depth rose. White British people made up most donors, females outnumbered males, and clonal diversity was possibly underestimated.

Data came from immunoSEQ multiplex PCR; TCRdb stores just in-frame clones and leaves some out. The data show just under 85,000 clones, with approximately 87% seen just once and around 6.7% held by the top ten. The V gene's germline CDR1 is MNHEY and CDR2 SVGAGI. CDR3 length: 13 amino acids. Trimming cost V 6 bases and J 2 bases, with 8 bases left between them. Note on this clone: The target antigen is unknown.

The sequence derives from an adult in good health. Sequencing was performed on peripheral blood, taken on day 0 of AZD1222 vaccination. The chain has TRBV6-5 and TRBJ1-5; D unresolved. The CDR3 sequence: CASRGGGNQPQHF. The CDR3 nucleotides are TGTGCCAGCAGGGGTGGGGGCAATCAGCCCCAGCATTTT.